These T cell receptor beta chains were read from a single sample in a study of blood T cells in healthy people across ages. TCRdb used MiXCR to reprocess the 5' RACE reads, holding one entry per CDR3 protein. The sample has 650,000 to 900,000 distinct CDR3 sequences; 55% to 65% are singletons. Sample: blood. These receptors were obtained from a man aged 30 to 39 in good health. Both conserved end residues are part of each CDR3. A D gene is named only where the DNA matches it firmly. Rows give clone size only sometimes, using once, few, many, or a class for an expanded clone.

abundance | j_gene | d_gene | v_gene | len | CDR3nt | CDR3aa
- | TRBJ1-4 | TRBD1 | TRBV27 | 15 | TGTGCCAGCAGGCCGGTGACAGGGACTAATGAAAAACTGTTTTTT | CASRPVTGTNEKLFF
- | TRBJ2-7 | - | TRBV7-3 | 13 | TGTGCCAGCAGCTCCACGTCCAGCCACGAGCAGTACTTC | CASSSTSSHEQYF
once | TRBJ1-4 | - | TRBV30 | 14 | TGTGCCTGGAGCCAGGGAGCAACTAATGAAAAACTGTTTTTT | CAWSQGATNEKLFF
- | TRBJ2-3 | - | TRBV27 | 14 | TGTGCCAGCACAGTAGGGGGGGCGCGAGATACGCAGTATTTT | CASTVGGARDTQYF
- | TRBJ2-5 | - | TRBV9 | 16 | TGTGCCAGCAGCGTAGATGGCAGGGCAGGAGGGGAGACCCAGTACTTC | CASSVDGRAGGETQYF
- | TRBJ1-2 | TRBD1 | TRBV25-1 | 17 | TGTGCCAGCAGTGAATATAAGGGGACAGGGGAAAACTATGGCTACACCTTC | CASSEYKGTGENYGYTF
- | TRBJ2-3 | - | TRBV29-1 | 11 | TGCAGCTGCGGGTTCGCAGATACGCAGTATTTT | CSCGFADTQYF
- | TRBJ1-5 | - | TRBV28 | 15 | TGTGCCAGTAGTTCACAGGGTGGTGGAGATCAGCCCCAGCATTTT | CASSSQGGGDQPQHF
- | TRBJ2-5 | - | TRBV5-1 | 16 | TGCGCCAGCAGCTTGGGCTGGGACGGAACACAAGAGACCCAGTACTTC | CASSLGWDGTQETQYF
few | TRBJ2-2 | TRBD1 | TRBV5-1 | 16 | TGCGCCAGCAGCTTGGCAGGCAGGGGGCAGACCGGGGAGCTGTTTTTT | CASSLAGRGQTGELFF
- | TRBJ1-6 | TRBD1 | TRBV28 | 14 | TGTGCCAGCAGTTTTACGACAGGGAGGTCACCCCTCCACTTT | CASSFTTGRSPLHF
- | TRBJ2-4 | - | TRBV12-3/TRBV12-4 | 17 | TGTGCCAGCAGTCCAAGGACCGCGGCCCGAGCCAAAAACATTCAGTACTTC | CASSPRTAARAKNIQYF
- | TRBJ2-3 | - | TRBV24-1 | 16 | TGTGCCACCAGTGATTTTCAAGCGGGTGGGGGAGATACGCAGTATTTT | CATSDFQAGGGDTQYF
- | TRBJ2-7 | TRBD1 | TRBV4-3 | 14 | TGCGCCAGCAGCCCGACAGGGATTTCCTACGAGCAGTACTTC | CASSPTGISYEQYF
few | TRBJ2-6 | - | TRBV7-2 | 17 | TGTGCCAGCAGTTGGGGGACACCAAGCTCTGGGGCCAACGTCCTGACTTTC | CASSWGTPSSGANVLTF
- | TRBJ2-3 | TRBD2 | TRBV7-2 | 19 | TGTGCCAGCAGCTCGTCCAGCGGGGGGGCGGTTGAGGGCACAGATACGCAGTATTTT | CASSSSSGGAVEGTDTQYF
once | TRBJ2-2 | TRBD2 | TRBV7-2 | 15 | TGTGCCAGCAGCTTAGCGGGGGGGGACACCGGGGAGCTGTTTTTT | CASSLAGGDTGELFF
- | TRBJ2-1 | TRBD1 | TRBV12-3/TRBV12-4 | 15 | TGTGCCAGCCAGCAAAGGGGACAGGGGAGGCATGAGCAGTTCTTC | CASQQRGQGRHEQFF